This T cell receptor (beta chain) was recorded in a study of T cells in Graves' hyperthyroidism and ophthalmopathy. Study in general: Upon initial diagnosis and before any treatment, peripheral blood was collected.

RNA transcripts gave rise to amplified TCR beta CDR3 regions. Primed by the HTBI set, a first-round RT-PCR was run on the TCR CDR3. One entry per CDR3 protein results from TCRdb running MiXCR on the multiplex PCR reads. This sample has under 400,000 distinct CDR3 sequences; around 14% occur once, and the top ten carry 9.2%. This clonotype has at least ten counts. J was trimmed by 0 bases and V by 1 base; bases with no gene match: 4. This CDR3 has 16 amino acids. Diagnostic decisions used clinical symptoms, serum thyroxine and TRAb, thyroid ultrasound and orbital computed tomography. The clonotype comes from a woman between 18 and 29 years old with Graves' hyperthyroidism. The sequencing sample was made of blood. The genes are TRBV12-3 or TRBV12-4 and TRBJ1-1; 8 nucleotides align to TRBD1. CDR3 loop: CASSLEGGQVNTEAFF. CDR3 sequence (DNA): TGTGCCAGCAGTTTAGAGGGGGGACAGGTGAACACTGAAGCTTTCTTT.